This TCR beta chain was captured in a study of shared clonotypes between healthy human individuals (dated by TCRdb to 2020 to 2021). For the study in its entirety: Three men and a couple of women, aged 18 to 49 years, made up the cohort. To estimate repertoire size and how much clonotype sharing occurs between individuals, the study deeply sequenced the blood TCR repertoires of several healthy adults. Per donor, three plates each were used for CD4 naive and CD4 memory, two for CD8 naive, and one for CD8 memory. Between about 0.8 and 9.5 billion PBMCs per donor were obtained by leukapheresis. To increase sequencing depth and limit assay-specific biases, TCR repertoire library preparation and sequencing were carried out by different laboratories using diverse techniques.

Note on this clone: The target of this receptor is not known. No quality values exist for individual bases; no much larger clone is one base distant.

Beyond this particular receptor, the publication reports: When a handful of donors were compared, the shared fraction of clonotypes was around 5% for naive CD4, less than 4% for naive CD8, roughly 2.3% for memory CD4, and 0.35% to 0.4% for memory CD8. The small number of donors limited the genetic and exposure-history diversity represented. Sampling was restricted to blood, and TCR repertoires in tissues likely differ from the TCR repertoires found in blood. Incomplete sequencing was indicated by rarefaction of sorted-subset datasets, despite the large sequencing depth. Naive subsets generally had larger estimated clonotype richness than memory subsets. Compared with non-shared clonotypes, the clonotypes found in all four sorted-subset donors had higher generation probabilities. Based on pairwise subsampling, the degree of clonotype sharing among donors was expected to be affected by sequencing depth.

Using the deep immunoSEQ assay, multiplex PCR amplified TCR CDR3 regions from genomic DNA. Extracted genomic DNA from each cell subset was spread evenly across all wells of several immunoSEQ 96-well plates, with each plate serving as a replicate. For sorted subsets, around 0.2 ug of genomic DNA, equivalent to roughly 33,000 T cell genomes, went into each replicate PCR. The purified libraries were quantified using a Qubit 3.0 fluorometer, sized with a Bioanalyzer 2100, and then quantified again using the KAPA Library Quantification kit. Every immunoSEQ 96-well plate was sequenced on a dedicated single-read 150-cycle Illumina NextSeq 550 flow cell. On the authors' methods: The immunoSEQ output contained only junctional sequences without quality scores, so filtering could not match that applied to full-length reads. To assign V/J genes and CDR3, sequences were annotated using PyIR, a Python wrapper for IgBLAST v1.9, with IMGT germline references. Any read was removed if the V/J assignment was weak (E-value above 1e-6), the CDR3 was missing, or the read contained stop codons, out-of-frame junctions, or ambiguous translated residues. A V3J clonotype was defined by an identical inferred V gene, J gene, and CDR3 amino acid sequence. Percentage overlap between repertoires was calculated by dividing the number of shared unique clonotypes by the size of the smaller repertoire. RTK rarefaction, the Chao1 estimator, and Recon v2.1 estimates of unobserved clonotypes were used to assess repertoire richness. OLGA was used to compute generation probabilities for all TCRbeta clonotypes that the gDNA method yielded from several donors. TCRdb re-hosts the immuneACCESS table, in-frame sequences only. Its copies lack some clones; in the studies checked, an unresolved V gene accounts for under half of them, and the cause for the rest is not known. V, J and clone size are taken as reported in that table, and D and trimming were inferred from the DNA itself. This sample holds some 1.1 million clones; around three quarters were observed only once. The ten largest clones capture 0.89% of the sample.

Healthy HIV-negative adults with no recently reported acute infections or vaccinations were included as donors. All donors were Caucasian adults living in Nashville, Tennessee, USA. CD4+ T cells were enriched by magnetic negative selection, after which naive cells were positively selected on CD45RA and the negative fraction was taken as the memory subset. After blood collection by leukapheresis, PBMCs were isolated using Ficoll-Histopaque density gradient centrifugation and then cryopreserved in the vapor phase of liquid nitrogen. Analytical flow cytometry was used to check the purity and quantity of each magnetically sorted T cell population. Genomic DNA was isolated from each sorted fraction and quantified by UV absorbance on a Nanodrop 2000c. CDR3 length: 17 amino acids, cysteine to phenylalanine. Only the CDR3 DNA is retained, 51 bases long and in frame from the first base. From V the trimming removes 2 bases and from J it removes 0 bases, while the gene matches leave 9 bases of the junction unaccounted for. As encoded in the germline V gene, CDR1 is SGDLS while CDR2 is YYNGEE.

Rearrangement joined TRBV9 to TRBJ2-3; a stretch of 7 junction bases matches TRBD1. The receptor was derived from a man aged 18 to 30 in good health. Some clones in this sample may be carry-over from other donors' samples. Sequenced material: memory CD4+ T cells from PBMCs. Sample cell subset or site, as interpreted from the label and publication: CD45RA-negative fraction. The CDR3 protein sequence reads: CASSVGQLFSSTDTQYF. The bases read TGTGCCAGCAGCGTGGGACAGCTGTTCTCTAGCACAGATACGCAGTATTTT.